Given below is one TCR beta chain in context. TCRdb re-called the RACE reads through MiXCR, storing one row per CDR3 protein. Of around 130,000 distinct CDR3 sequences in the sample, about 11% were seen once. V lost 7 bases to trimming and J lost 1 base; unmatched junction nucleotides: 11. CDR3 length: 18 amino acids. Germline V gene lookup returns CDR1 SEHNR and CDR2 FQNEAQ (reference sequence). These data originate in a study of human T cells and chemical hapten exposure. Time point given: patch test 3, about 24 weeks after DPC sensitization. This sample's treatment: therapeutic diphenylcyclopropenone sensitization with weekly scalp DPC.

The material sequenced was whole blood, taken in connection with sensitization to the hapten diphenylcyclopropenone (DPC). This rearrangement joins TRBV7-9 to TRBJ2-3, with 13 bases identical to TRBD2. This receptor was identified in a woman aged 45-59 years with alopecia areata. Some clones in this sample may be carry-over from other donors' samples. This chain's CDR3 is CASNHGLAGDSGTDTQYF. Written as DNA, the CDR3 is TGTGCCAGCAATCATGGACTAGCGGGAGACAGTGGCACAGATACGCAGTATTTT.